The T cell receptor (beta chain) under discussion was sequenced for a study of technical replicates of blood from a handful of donors. Some clones are missing from TCRdb's copy, which holds only in-frame ones; the method was immunoSEQ multiplex PCR. The sample lists tens of thousands of clones; 92% were seen once. Germline assignment: CDR1 SGHAT and CDR2 FQNNGV. Deletions cut 8 bases from V and 0 bases from J, with 5 bases between. CDR3 length: 13 residues. Sequenced sample: T cells isolated from PBMCs. The clonotype originates from a human donor in good health. V and J are TRBV11-2 and TRBJ2-6; maybe TRBD2 (5 bases). The CDR3 spells CASEGSGANVLTF. The CDR3 nucleotides are TGTGCCAGCGAGGGCTCTGGGGCCAACGTCCTGACTTTC. The variable domain in full, with the rest retrieved from reference TRBV11-2 and TRBJ2-6, is EAGVAQSPRYKIIEKRQSVAFWCNPISGHATLYWYQQILGQGPKLLIQFQNNGVVDDSQLPKDRFSAERLKGVDSTLKIQPAKLEDSAVYLCASEGSGANVLTFGAGSRLTVL.